Listed here are 32 T cell receptor beta chains from one sample, sequenced in a study of regulatory T cells in long-lasting Graves disease. The time point was: persistent/refractory GD, antithyroid drugs over 5 years with positive TRAb. Making the TCR library involved RNA that had been extracted from PBMCs. Library construction for TCR beta used iRepertoire HTBI primers and Arm-PCR of CDR3 regions. TCRdb redid the calling of the multiplex PCR reads with MiXCR, one entry per CDR3 protein. Of hundreds of thousands of distinct CDR3 sequences listed, around 32% are singletons. The sequencing used peripheral blood mononuclear cells (PBMCs), collected when the disease was refractory, from a patient treated with antithyroid drugs. The origin of the receptors is a female donor with Graves disease.

The chain is built from TRBV7-3 and TRBJ1-1; D perhaps matches TRBD1 (5 bases). V lost 5 bases and J lost 1, with 17 bases in between. The germline CDR1 and CDR2 sequences are SGHTA and FQGTGA. This CDR3 has 16 amino acids. The CDR3 region is CASSATRGMRNTEAFF. The CDR3 bases are TGTGCCAGCAGCGCGACGAGGGGTATGAGGAACACTGAAGCTTTCTTT.

This clonotype has ten or more counts. V and J are TRBV3-1 and TRBJ1-2; D is unresolved. Germline V gene lookup returns CDR1 LGHDT and CDR2 YNNKEL (reference sequence). CDR3 length: 16 residues. The V end was cut by 1 base, the J end by 2 bases, with 14 bases between. The DNA for the CDR3 is TGTGCCAGCAGCCAAGGATCGATAGCCGCGAACTATGGCTACACCTTC. Protein product: CASSQGSIAANYGYTF.

This clonotype was seen a few times. V and J are TRBV12-3 or TRBV12-4 and TRBJ1-1; D call uncertain. The CDR3 extends over 14 amino acids. V shed 3 bases and J shed 7 bases, with 15 bases lying between them. The CDR3 here is CASSFNYQANEAFF. CDR3 DNA sequence: TGTGCCAGCAGTTTTAACTACCAAGCCAATGAAGCTTTCTTT.

This clonotype has more than one count but fewer than ten. The J gene is TRBJ1-1, the V gene TRBV12-3 or TRBV12-4, with TRBD1 identical over 9 bases. This CDR3 is 18 amino acids long. With 7 bases clipped from V and 4 bases from J, the junction kept 19 bases outside the gene matches. CDR3: CASNFPGQGKPMGTEAFF. CDR3 coding DNA: TGTGCCAGCAACTTTCCGGGACAGGGAAAACCAATGGGCACTGAAGCTTTCTTT.

This clonotype has more than one count but fewer than ten. The genes are TRBV20-1 and TRBJ2-4; the D is unclear. V lost 3 bases and J lost 4, with 10 bases in between. CDR3 size: 13 residues. Germline lookup yields CDR1 DFQATT and CDR2 SNEGSKA (reference sequence). Here the CDR3 reads CSASRQPKNIQYF. Written as DNA, the CDR3 is TGCAGTGCTAGTAGGCAGCCTAAAAACATTCAGTACTTC.

In this sample, this clonotype turned up many times. V gene TRBV28 combines with J gene TRBJ1-1; D unresolved. V lost 6 bases, J lost 1 base, and 6 bases lay in between. Per germline, CDR1 MDHEN and CDR2 SYDVKM. This CDR3 is built from 12 residues. CDR3: CASRLQNTEAFF. In DNA, the CDR3 is TGTGCCAGCAGGCTACAGAACACTGAAGCTTTCTTT.

This clonotype was detected only a few times. In DNA form, the CDR3 reads TGTGCCACGGGACAGGACACAAAAGAGACCCAGTACTTC. Encoded protein: CATGQDTKETQYF. The V gene is TRBV2, the J gene TRBJ2-5; 8 bases map to TRBD1. V trimming: 10 bases; J trimming: 3 bases; junction bases outside the gene matches: 7. Germline CDR1 reads SNHLY; CDR2 reads FYNNEI. The CDR3 runs 13 residues.

This clonotype was counted between two and nine times. The V call is TRBV12-5, the J call TRBJ1-2; the D gene is possibly TRBD1 (5 bases). The CDR3 length is 14 residues. Trimming left V 5 bases short and J 8 bases short, with 18 bases between. CDR1 and CDR2 from the germline V gene are LGHNT and FRNRAP. CDR3 coding DNA: TGTGCTAGTGGTGGACCCGGGACCCAGGGAGGCTACACCTTC. Translated: CASGGPGTQGGYTF.

The table lists this clonotype with a few counts. The rearrangement joins TRBV5-1 to TRBJ2-7; 8 nucleotides agree with TRBD1. V lost 4 bases to trimming and J lost 0 bases; unmatched junction nucleotides: 9. The CDR3 loop spans 16 amino acids. In germline, CDR1 is SGHRS, CDR2 YFSETQ. The CDR3 DNA sequence: TGCGCCAGCAGCCCCAGTGTAGGGACAGGCTCCTACGAGCAGTACTTC. Translated: CASSPSVGTGSYEQYF.

This clonotype was counted between two and nine times. The chain uses TRBV12-3 or TRBV12-4 and TRBJ2-7; possible D gene TRBD1, 6 bases. The CDR3 has 17 amino acids. The V end was cut by 5 bases, the J end by 2 bases, with 22 bases between. The CDR3 sequence is CASSNKQGEFGTYEQYF. The CDR3 DNA reads as TGTGCCAGCAGTAACAAACAGGGTGAATTTGGTACCTACGAGCAGTACTTC.

This clonotype was detected many times. The chain employs TRBV11-1 and TRBJ2-5; 11 bases fit TRBD1. The V and J ends lost 7 bases and 5 bases, in that order; junction bases with no gene match: 9. Looked up from germline, CDR1 is SGHAT and CDR2 is FQDESV (reference sequence). The CDR3 has 15 amino acids. CDR3 protein: CASTQDRGPGETQYF. CDR3 nucleotides: TGTGCCAGCACCCAGGACAGGGGGCCGGGTGAGACCCAGTACTTC. Combining the CDR3 with reference TRBV11-1 and TRBJ2-5 gives the whole variable domain EAEVAQSPRYKITEKSQAVAFWCDPISGHATLYWYRQILGQGPELLVQFQDESVVDDSQLPKDRFSAERLKGVDSTLKIQPAELGDSAMYLCASTQDRGPGETQYFGPGTRLLVL.

About this clonotype itself: Its ends do not fully match the called genes, so a read error is possible. The gene calls are TRBV28 and TRBJ1-2, with a weak D call TRBD1 (5 bases). The CDR3 is 15 amino acids. Germline V CDR1 and CDR2: MDHEN, SYDVKM. CDR3 bases: TGTGCCGGCAGTTCCAATGGCCGGGGCCGCGGTGGCTACACCTTC. Amino acids: CAGSSNGRGRGGYTF.

In this sample, this clonotype turned up a few times. J is TRBJ2-2 and V is TRBV20-1; the match to TRBD2 covers 7 bases. Germline V gene lookup returns CDR1 DFQATT and CDR2 SNEGSKA (reference sequence). V lost 0 bases, J lost 0 bases, and 10 bases stayed unmatched. The CDR3 has 18 amino acids. CDR3 DNA sequence: TGCAGTGCTAGAGATCTCGGGGGACTAACCGCGAACACCGGGGAGCTGTTTTTT. This encodes CSARDLGGLTANTGELFF.

This clonotype appeared many times. V is TRBV28 and J is TRBJ1-1; 9 bases are a match to TRBD1. The CDR3 contains 13 residues. Germline CDR1 is MDHEN and CDR2 is SYDVKM. Trimming removed 6 bases from V and 5 bases from J; junction bases left unmatched: 4. The CDR3 reads CASSTGGRTEAFF. The CDR3 DNA reads as TGTGCCAGCAGCACAGGGGGCCGGACTGAAGCTTTCTTT.

A few counts support this clonotype. The chain is built from TRBV6-9 and TRBJ1-1, with no clear D. The CDR3 length is 15 residues. The germline V gene has CDR1 MNHGY and CDR2 SVAAGI. V lost 4 bases, J lost 2 bases, and 14 bases lay in between. The CDR3 DNA is TGTGCCAGCAGTTCTGGACGGCCGGGTAACACTGAAGCTTTCTTT. Translated: CASSSGRPGNTEAFF.

The rearrangement uses TRBV6-2 or TRBV6-3 and TRBJ1-3; no reliable D call. Germline V gene lookup returns CDR1 MNHEY and CDR2 SVGEGT. V was cut by 5 bases and J by 0 bases, with 17 bases left in between. The CDR3 has 17 residues. The CDR3 region is CASSESAVQVSGNTIYF. In DNA form, the CDR3 reads TGTGCCAGCAGTGAAAGTGCCGTCCAGGTCTCTGGAAACACCATATATTTT.

The chain combines TRBV10-3 with TRBJ2-2; D might be TRBD1 or TRBD2, each matching 5 bases. The CDR3 is 16 residues long. CDR1 is ENHRY and CDR2 is SYGVKD in the germline V gene. Trimming pared 8 bases from V and 1 base from J, leaving 17 bases between. The chain's CDR3 is CAILNRDQVNTGELFF. The CDR3 DNA is TGTGCCATCCTCAACCGGGACCAAGTGAACACCGGGGAGCTGTTTTTT.

Here the CDR3 reads CSVWTGSTEAFF. The CDR3 DNA is TGCAGCGTTTGGACAGGGAGCACTGAAGCTTTCTTT. The gene calls are TRBV29-1 and TRBJ1-1; 8 bases map to TRBD1. J lost 4 bases, V lost 5 bases, and 3 bases had no gene match. CDR3 length: 12 amino acids. Germline lookup yields CDR1 SQVTM and CDR2 ANQGSEA.

This clonotype was counted many times. The chain recombines TRBV2 with TRBJ1-6, with 7 positions matching TRBD1. This CDR3 is built from 13 residues. Germline CDR1 reads SNHLY; CDR2 reads FYNNEI. V trimming: 6 bases; J trimming: 7 bases; junction bases outside the gene matches: 3. The CDR3 sequence: CASRDRSNSPLHF. CDR3 coding DNA: TGTGCCAGCAGGGACAGGTCAAATTCACCCCTCCACTTT.

The table lists this clonotype with a few counts. The CDR3 nucleotides read TGTGCCAGCAGCTTAGTCCCGCGGGCCTCCTACAATGAGCAGTTCTTC. Translating gives CASSLVPRASYNEQFF. The chain links TRBV11-2 to TRBJ2-1, with D maybe TRBD2 (5 bases). Trimming removed 1 base at V and 0 bases at J, with 10 bases between. The CDR3 contains 16 residues. Per the germline V gene, CDR1 is SGHAT and CDR2 is FQNNGV.

This clonotype was seen at least ten times. The chain has TRBV6-1 and TRBJ1-2, with D unresolved. V lost 2 bases to trimming and J lost 4 bases, with 11 bases between them. This CDR3 has 14 residues. Germline CDR1 is MNHNS and CDR2 is SASEGT. CDR3 sequence (DNA): TGTGCCAGCAGTGAATTGGGCGTAACCTATGGCTACACCTTC. Its protein is CASSELGVTYGYTF.

There are many counts of this clonotype. The V and J genes are TRBV29-1 and TRBJ2-7; possibly TRBD2 for D (6 bases). The CDR3 is made up of 13 amino acids. The germline V and J ends were trimmed by 4 bases and 2 bases, with 12 bases remaining between them. Germline V gives CDR1 SQVTM, CDR2 ANQGSEA. The DNA for the CDR3 is TGCAGCGTTGTTGGGGGAGGAACCTACGAGCAGTACTTC. It translates to CSVVGGGTYEQYF.

This clonotype has at least ten counts. CDR3 residues: CASSPRTGNQPQHF. DNA for the CDR3: TGTGCCAGCAGCCCTCGGACAGGGAATCAGCCCCAGCATTTT. V and J are TRBV7-2 and TRBJ1-5; TRBD1 agrees at 8 bases. V lost 5 bases to trimming and J lost 4 bases; unmatched junction nucleotides: 4. Per the germline V gene, CDR1 is SGHTA and CDR2 is FQGNSA. The CDR3 runs to 14 residues.

In its sample, this clonotype was seen many times. The V and J genes are TRBV2 and TRBJ2-7; 7 positions agree with TRBD2. V was clipped by 8 bases and J by 2 bases; unmatched bases: 9. This CDR3 has 14 residues. Looked up from germline, CDR1 is SNHLY and CDR2 is FYNNEI. The CDR3 is CASAAGTTTYEQYF. CDR3 sequence (DNA): TGTGCCAGCGCTGCAGGGACTACAACCTACGAGCAGTACTTC.

This chain connects TRBV3-1 to TRBJ2-1; 14 bases fit TRBD2. This CDR3 region has 15 residues. After removal of 4 bases from V and 8 bases from J, the junction contained 4 bases not matched to a gene. Per the germline V gene, CDR1 is LGHDT and CDR2 is YNNKEL (reference sequence). CDR3 protein: CASSRGTSGRDEQFF. CDR3 nucleotide sequence: TGTGCCAGCAGCCGCGGGACTAGCGGGAGAGATGAGCAGTTCTTC.

This clonotype was observed a handful of times. This chain joins TRBV28 and TRBJ1-3; D might be TRBD1 (6 bases). Per germline, CDR1 MDHEN and CDR2 SYDVKM. The CDR3 has 16 residues. V lost 5 bases and J lost 0, with 14 bases in between. CDR3 in amino acids: CASSHTGPVSGNTIYF. As DNA, the CDR3 is TGTGCCAGCAGTCATACAGGGCCGGTCTCTGGAAACACCATATATTTT. Based on the CDR3 plus reference TRBV28 and TRBJ1-3, the full variable domain is DVKVTQSSRYLVKRTGEKVFLECVQDMDHENMFWYRQDPGLGLRLIYFSYDVKMKEKGDIPEGYSVSREKKERFSLILESASTNQTSMYLCASSHTGPVSGNTIYFGEGSWLTVV.

The chain recombines TRBV30 with TRBJ1-1; no firm D call. V was shortened by 8 bases and J by 1 base, with 14 bases between the two germline ends. There are 13 residues in the CDR3. The germline V gene encodes CDR1 GTSNPN and CDR2 SVGIG (reference sequence). CDR3 nucleotide sequence: TGTGCCGCAAATCGGCGGCGGAACACTGAAGCTTTCTTT. Translated, it gives CAANRRRNTEAFF.

CDR3 protein: CAGGHEGQNEKLFF. Written as DNA, the CDR3 is TGTGCCGGCGGCCATGAGGGCCAGAATGAAAAACTGTTTTTT. This sequence joins TRBV19 and TRBJ1-4; no reliable D call. The CDR3 length is 14 residues. From germline, CDR1 is LNHDA and CDR2 SQIVND (reference sequence). Deletions cut 11 bases from V and 5 bases from J, with 18 bases between.

The chain has TRBV20-1 and TRBJ2-5; TRBD2 aligns across 7 bases. V lost 6 bases to trimming and J lost 3 bases; unmatched junction nucleotides: 16. This CDR3 contains 16 residues. CDR1 and CDR2 from the germline V gene are DFQATT and SNEGSKA (reference sequence). The CDR3 loop is CSATPLQAGREETQYF. CDR3 coding DNA: TGCAGTGCAACCCCCCTCCAAGCGGGGAGGGAAGAGACCCAGTACTTC.

This chain uses TRBV6-1 with TRBJ1-5, with D maybe TRBD1 (5 bases). V was shortened by 0 bases and J by 4 bases, with 13 bases between the two germline ends. Germline assignment: CDR1 MNHNS and CDR2 SASEGT. The CDR3 extends over 16 amino acids. Here the CDR3 DNA reads TGTGCCAGCAGTGAAGCTCGGGCAGGGTTTAATCAGCCCCAGCATTTT. Translating it yields CASSEARAGFNQPQHF.

CDR3 protein: CASSTTSGGSTDTQYF. The CDR3 nucleotides are TGTGCCAGCAGCACGACTAGCGGGGGAAGCACAGATACGCAGTATTTT. The chain joins TRBV7-6 to TRBJ2-3; 12 bases are a match to TRBD2. The CDR3 is 16 residues long. The germline CDR1 and CDR2 sequences are SGHVS and FNYEAQ. J was trimmed by 0 bases and V by 5 bases; bases with no gene match: 3.

This chain joins TRBV12-3 or TRBV12-4 and TRBJ1-5; D call uncertain. CDR3 size: 15 residues. Trimming pared 4 bases from V and 1 base from J, leaving 11 bases between. CDR3 bases: TGTGCCAGCAGTTCCCCCCCCGGGAGCAATCAGCCCCAGCATTTT. It translates to CASSSPPGSNQPQHF.